These T cell receptor beta chains were read from a single sample in a study of T cell repertoires in cytomegalovirus infection. These TCRs' antigens remain unknown. TCRdb itself ran the reads through MiXCR, one entry per CDR3 protein. The data show hundreds of thousands of distinct CDR3 sequences, 25% to 40% seen once. Sequences were derived from cultured CD8+ T cells from PBMCs, sampled from culture after CMV antigen stimulation. The source of these receptors is a human donor in good health (CMV status not recorded). Some clones in this sample may be carry-over from other donors' samples. The CDR3 runs from the conserved cysteine through the conserved F or W.

J,V,CDR3
TRBJ2-2,TRBV6-2/TRBV6-3,CASSFPQLGDTGELFF
TRBJ2-1,TRBV10-3,CAITSPGTYNEQFF
TRBJ2-1,TRBV5-5,CASSLVEVSIYEQFF
TRBJ2-7,TRBV27,CASSLEARKNYEQYF
TRBJ1-4,TRBV6-6,CASSFPIQGAREKLFF
TRBJ2-3,TRBV19,CASSYRRQASTDTQYF
TRBJ1-1,TRBV5-1,CASMGPGAEAFF
TRBJ2-7,TRBV9,CASSVDPGRYPYEQYF
TRBJ2-1,TRBV19,CASSIDSGGANEQFF
TRBJ2-1,TRBV7-3,CASSLNSGAGGEQFF
TRBJ1-6,TRBV25-1,CASSELSWVGSPLHF
TRBJ2-1,TRBV4-3,CASSQDLGTVNEQFF
TRBJ1-5,TRBV19,CASITNGGNQPQHF
TRBJ1-5,TRBV2,CASSGRQGFNQPQHF
TRBJ1-5,TRBV2,CASSALGTRGDQPQHF
TRBJ2-7,TRBV7-2,CASTHGVFDYEQYF